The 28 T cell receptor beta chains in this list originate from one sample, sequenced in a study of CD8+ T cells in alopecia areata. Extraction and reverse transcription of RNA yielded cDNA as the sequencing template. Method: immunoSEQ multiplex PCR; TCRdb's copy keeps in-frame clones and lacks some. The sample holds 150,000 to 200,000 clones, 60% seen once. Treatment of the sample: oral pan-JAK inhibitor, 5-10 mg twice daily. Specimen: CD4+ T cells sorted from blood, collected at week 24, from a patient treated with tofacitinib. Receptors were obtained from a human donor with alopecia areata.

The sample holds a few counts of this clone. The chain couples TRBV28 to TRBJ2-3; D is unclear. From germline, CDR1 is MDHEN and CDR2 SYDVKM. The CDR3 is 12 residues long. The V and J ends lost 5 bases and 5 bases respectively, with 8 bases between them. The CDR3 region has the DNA TGTGCCAGCAGTCAACTCAAAGATACGCAGTATTTT. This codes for CASSQLKDTQYF.

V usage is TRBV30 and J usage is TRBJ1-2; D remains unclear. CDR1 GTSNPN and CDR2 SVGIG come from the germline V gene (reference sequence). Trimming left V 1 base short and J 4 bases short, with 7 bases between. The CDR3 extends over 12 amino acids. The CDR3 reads CAWSGRIYGYTF. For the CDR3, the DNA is TGTGCCTGGAGTGGTCGAATCTATGGCTACACCTTC.

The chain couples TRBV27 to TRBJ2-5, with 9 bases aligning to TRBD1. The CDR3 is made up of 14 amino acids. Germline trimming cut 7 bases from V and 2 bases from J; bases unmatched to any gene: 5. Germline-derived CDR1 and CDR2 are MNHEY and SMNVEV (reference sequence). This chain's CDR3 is CASKGTGIQETQYF. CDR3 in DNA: TGTGCCAGCAAAGGGACAGGGATACAAGAGACCCAGTACTTC.

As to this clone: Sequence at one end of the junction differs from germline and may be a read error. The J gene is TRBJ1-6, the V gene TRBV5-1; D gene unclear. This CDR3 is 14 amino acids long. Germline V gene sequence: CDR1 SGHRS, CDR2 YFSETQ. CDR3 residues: CASSLARRDSPLHF. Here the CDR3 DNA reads TGTGCCAGCAGCTTGGCTCGGCGGGATTCACCCCTCCACTTT.

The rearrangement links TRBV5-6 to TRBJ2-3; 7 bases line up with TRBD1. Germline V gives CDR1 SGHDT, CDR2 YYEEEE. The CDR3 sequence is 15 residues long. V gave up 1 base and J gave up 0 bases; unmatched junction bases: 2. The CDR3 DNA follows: TGTGCCAGCAGCTTGACGACAGGGAGCACAGATACGCAGTATTTT. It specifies CASSLTTGSTDTQYF.

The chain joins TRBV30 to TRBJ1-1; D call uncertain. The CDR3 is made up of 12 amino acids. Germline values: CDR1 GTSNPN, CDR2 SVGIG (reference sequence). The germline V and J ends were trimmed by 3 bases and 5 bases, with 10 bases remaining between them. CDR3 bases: TGTGCCTGGAGGGCATTAAGTACTGAAGCTTTCTTT. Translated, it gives CAWRALSTEAFF.

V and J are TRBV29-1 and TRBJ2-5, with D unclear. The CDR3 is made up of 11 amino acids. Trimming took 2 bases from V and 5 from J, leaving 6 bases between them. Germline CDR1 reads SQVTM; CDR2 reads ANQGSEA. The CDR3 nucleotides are TGCAGCGTTGAAAGGGTTGAGACCCAGTACTTC. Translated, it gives CSVERVETQYF.

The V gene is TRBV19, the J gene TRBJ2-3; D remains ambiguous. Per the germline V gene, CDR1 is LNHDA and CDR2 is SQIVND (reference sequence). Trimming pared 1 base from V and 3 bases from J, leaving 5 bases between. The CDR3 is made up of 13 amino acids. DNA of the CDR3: TGTGCCAGTAGTATAGTTGGTACAGATACGCAGTATTTT. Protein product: CASSIVGTDTQYF.

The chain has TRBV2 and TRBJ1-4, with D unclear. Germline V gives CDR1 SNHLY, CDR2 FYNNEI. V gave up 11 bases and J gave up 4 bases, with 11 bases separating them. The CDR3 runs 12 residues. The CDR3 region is CACRHDNEKLFF. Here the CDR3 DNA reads TGTGCCTGCCGTCACGATAATGAAAAACTGTTTTTT. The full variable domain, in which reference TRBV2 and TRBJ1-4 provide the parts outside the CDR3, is EPEVTQTPSHQVTQMGQEVILRCVPISNHLYFYWYRQILGQKVEFLVSFYNNEISEKSEIFDDQFSVERPDGSNFTLKIRSTKLEDSAMYFCACRHDNEKLFFGSGTQLSVL.

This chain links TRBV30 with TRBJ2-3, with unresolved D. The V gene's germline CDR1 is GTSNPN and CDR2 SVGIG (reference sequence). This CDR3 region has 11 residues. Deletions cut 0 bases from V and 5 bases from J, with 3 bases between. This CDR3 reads CAWSVQDTQYF. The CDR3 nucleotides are TGTGCCTGGAGTGTACAAGATACGCAGTATTTT.

CDR3 region: CASSPRTGLYQKGYTF. CDR3 coding DNA: TGTGCCAGCAGTCCAAGGACAGGGCTTTATCAAAAGGGCTACACCTTC. The chain links TRBV25-1 to TRBJ1-2; 8 nucleotides line up with TRBD1. Per the germline V gene, CDR1 is MGHDK and CDR2 is SYGVNS. The CDR3 contains 16 residues. V lost 5 bases to trimming and J lost 8 bases; unmatched junction nucleotides: 16.

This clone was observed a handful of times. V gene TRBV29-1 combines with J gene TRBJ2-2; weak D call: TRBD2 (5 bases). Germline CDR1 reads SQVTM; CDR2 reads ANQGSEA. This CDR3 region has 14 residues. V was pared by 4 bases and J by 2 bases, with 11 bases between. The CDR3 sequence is CSVAGVVNTGELFF. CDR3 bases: TGCAGCGTTGCCGGGGTCGTAAACACCGGGGAGCTGTTTTTT.

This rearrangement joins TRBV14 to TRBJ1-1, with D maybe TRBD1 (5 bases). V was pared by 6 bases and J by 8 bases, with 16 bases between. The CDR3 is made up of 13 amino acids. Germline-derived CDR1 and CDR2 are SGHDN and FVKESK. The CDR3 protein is CASREPGTPEAFF. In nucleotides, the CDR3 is TGTGCCAGCAGGGAACCAGGGACCCCCGAAGCTTTCTTT.

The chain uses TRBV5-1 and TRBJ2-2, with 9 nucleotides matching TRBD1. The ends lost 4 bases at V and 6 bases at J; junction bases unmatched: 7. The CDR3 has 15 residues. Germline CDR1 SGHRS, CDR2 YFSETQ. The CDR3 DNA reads TGCGCCAGCAGCCGAACGACAGGGGGTTCCGGGGAGCTGTTTTTT. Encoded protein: CASSRTTGGSGELFF.

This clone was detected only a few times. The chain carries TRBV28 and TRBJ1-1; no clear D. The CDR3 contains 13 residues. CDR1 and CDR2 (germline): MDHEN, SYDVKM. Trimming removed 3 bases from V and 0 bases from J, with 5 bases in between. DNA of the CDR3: TGTGCCAGCAGTTTTGCCATGAACACTGAAGCTTTCTTT. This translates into CASSFAMNTEAFF.

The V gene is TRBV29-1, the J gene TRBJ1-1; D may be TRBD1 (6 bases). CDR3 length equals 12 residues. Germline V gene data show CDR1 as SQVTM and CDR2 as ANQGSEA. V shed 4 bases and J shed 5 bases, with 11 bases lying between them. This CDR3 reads CSVAGASTEAFF. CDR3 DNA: TGCAGCGTTGCGGGGGCTTCAACTGAAGCTTTCTTT.

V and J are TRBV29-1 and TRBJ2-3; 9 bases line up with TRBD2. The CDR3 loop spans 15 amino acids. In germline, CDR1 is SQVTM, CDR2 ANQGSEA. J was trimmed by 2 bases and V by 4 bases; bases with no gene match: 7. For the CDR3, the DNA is TGCAGCGTTGGAAGGACTAGCGAGTCCACAGATACGCAGTATTTT. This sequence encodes CSVGRTSESTDTQYF.

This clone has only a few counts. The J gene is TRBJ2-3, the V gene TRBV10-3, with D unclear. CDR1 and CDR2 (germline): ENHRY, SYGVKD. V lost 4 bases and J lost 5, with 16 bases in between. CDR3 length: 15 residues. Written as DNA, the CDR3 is TGTGCCATCAGTGGCGGAGCTTTGACCGGAGATACGCAGTATTTT. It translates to CAISGGALTGDTQYF.

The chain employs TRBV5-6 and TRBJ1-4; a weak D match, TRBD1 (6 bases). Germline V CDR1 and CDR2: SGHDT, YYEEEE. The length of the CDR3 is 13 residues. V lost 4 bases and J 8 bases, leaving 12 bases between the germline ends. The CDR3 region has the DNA TGTGCCAGCAGCAAACAGGGAGCCGAAAAACTGTTTTTT. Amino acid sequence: CASSKQGAEKLFF. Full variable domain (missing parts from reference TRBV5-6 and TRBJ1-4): DAGVTQSPTHLIKTRGQQVTLRCSPKSGHDTVSWYQQALGQGPQFIFQYYEEEERQRGNFPDRFSGHQFPNYSSELNVNALLLGDSALYLCASSKQGAEKLFFGSGTQLSVL.

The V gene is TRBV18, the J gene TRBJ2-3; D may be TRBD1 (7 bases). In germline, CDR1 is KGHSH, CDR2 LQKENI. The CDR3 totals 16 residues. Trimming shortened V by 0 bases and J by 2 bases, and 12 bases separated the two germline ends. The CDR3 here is CASSPPSGGLTDTQYF. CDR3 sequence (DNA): TGTGCCAGCTCACCACCGTCAGGGGGGCTCACAGATACGCAGTATTTT. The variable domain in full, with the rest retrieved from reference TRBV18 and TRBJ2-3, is NAGVMQNPRHLVRRRGQEARLRCSPMKGHSHVYWYRQLPEEGLKFMVYLQKENIIDESGMPKERFSAEFPKEGPSILRIQQVVRGDSAAYFCASSPPSGGLTDTQYFGPGTRLTVL.

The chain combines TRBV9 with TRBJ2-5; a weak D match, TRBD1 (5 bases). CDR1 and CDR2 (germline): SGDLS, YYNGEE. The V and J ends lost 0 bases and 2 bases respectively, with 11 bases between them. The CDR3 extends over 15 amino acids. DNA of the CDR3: TGTGCCAGCAGCGTAGCTGGGGCTAAACAAGAGACCCAGTACTTC. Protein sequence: CASSVAGAKQETQYF.

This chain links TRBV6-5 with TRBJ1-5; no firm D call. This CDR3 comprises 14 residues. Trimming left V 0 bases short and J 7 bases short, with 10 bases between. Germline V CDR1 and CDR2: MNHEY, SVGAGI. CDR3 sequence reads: CASSYSSGGQPQHF. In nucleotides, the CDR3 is TGTGCCAGCAGTTACTCGAGCGGAGGCCAGCCCCAGCATTTT.

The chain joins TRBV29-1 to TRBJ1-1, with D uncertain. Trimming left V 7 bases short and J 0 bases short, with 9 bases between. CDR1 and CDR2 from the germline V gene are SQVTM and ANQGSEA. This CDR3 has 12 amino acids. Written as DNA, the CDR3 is TGCAGCGCCCTTCCTATGAACACTGAAGCTTTCTTT. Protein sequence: CSALPMNTEAFF.

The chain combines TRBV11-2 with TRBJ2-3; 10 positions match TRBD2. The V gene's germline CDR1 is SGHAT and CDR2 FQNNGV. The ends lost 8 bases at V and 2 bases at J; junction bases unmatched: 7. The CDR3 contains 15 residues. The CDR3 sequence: CASAQRGGFTDTQYF. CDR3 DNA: TGTGCCAGCGCCCAGCGGGGGGGCTTCACAGATACGCAGTATTTT.

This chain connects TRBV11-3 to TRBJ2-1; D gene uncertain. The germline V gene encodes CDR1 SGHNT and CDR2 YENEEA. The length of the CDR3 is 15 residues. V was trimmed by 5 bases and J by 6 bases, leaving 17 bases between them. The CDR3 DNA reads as TGTGCCAGCAGCCAACCCTCGGACCCGGGCAATGAGCAGTTCTTC. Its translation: CASSQPSDPGNEQFF.

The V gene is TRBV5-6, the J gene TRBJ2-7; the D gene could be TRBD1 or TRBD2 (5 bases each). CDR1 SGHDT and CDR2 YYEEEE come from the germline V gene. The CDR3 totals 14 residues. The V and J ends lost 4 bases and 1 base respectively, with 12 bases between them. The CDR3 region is CASSRGAPSYEQYF. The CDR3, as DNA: TGTGCCAGCAGCAGGGGAGCGCCTTCCTACGAGCAGTACTTC. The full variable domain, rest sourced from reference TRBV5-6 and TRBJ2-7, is DAGVTQSPTHLIKTRGQQVTLRCSPKSGHDTVSWYQQALGQGPQFIFQYYEEEERQRGNFPDRFSGHQFPNYSSELNVNALLLGDSALYLCASSRGAPSYEQYFGPGTRLTVT.

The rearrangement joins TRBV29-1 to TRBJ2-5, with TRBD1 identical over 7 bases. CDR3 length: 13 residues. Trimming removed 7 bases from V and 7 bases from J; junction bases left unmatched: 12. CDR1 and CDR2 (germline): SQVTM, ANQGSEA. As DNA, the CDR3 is TGCAGCGCCGACCCTGGGACAGTTGGGACCCAGTACTTC. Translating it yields CSADPGTVGTQYF.

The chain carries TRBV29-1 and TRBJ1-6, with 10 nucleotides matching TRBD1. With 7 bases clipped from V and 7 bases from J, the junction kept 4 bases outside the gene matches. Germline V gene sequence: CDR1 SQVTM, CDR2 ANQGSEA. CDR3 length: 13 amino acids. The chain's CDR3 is CSAGQGYNSPLHF. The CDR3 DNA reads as TGCAGCGCGGGACAGGGGTACAATTCACCCCTCCACTTT.